One and the same sample provided the 2 T cell receptor beta chains below, sequenced in a study of Graves' ophthalmopathy and Graves' hyperthyroidism. Researchers took RNA transcripts and amplified TCR beta CDR3 regions from them. HTBI-primed first-round RT-PCR preceded second-round multiplex PCR. MiXCR was run by TCRdb on the multiplex PCR reads, yielding one entry per CDR3 protein. The top ten hold approximately 43% of the sample, which has 600,000 to 950,000 distinct CDR3 sequences, roughly 40% seen once. Sequenced material: peripheral blood. The receptors derive from an adult man with Graves' ophthalmopathy.

This clonotype was seen a few times. In DNA, the CDR3 is TGTGCCAGCACGGACACGCAGAACACTGAAGCTTTCTTT. Translation: CASTDTQNTEAFF. J is TRBJ1-1 and V is TRBV10-3, with D tentatively TRBD1 (5 bases). CDR3 size: 13 residues. Looked up from germline, CDR1 is ENHRY and CDR2 is SYGVKD. V lost 10 bases, J lost 1 base, and 13 bases lay in between.

There are many counts of this clonotype. The chain has TRBV7-8 and TRBJ1-1; D is possibly TRBD1 (6 bases). Germline V gene lookup returns CDR1 SGHVS and CDR2 FQNEAQ. Trimming shortened V by 3 bases and J by 7 bases, and 15 bases separated the two germline ends. The CDR3 has 14 amino acids. CDR3 bases: TGTGCCAGCAGCTTGGTCGACAGGCCGGGTGAAGCTTTCTTT. Its protein product is CASSLVDRPGEAFF.